This T cell receptor beta chain was obtained from a study of siplizumab effects on memory and regulatory T cells. The table came from immunoSEQ multiplex PCR; TCRdb's copy has only in-frame clones and leaves some out. Of roughly 120,000 clones listed, approximately 90% are singletons. This CDR3 comprises 14 residues. Unmatched junction bases numbered 5, after V lost 3 bases and J lost 3 bases. From germline, CDR1 is SGHRS and CDR2 YFSETQ. The origin of this receptor is a human donor in good health. Sequencing was performed on Tregs sorted from blood. The J gene is TRBJ2-5, the V gene TRBV5-1; 7 bases agree with TRBD2. Here the CDR3 DNA reads TGCGCCAGCAGCTCGGGGAGGGCGGAAGAGACCCAGTACTTC. This sequence encodes CASSSGRAEETQYF.